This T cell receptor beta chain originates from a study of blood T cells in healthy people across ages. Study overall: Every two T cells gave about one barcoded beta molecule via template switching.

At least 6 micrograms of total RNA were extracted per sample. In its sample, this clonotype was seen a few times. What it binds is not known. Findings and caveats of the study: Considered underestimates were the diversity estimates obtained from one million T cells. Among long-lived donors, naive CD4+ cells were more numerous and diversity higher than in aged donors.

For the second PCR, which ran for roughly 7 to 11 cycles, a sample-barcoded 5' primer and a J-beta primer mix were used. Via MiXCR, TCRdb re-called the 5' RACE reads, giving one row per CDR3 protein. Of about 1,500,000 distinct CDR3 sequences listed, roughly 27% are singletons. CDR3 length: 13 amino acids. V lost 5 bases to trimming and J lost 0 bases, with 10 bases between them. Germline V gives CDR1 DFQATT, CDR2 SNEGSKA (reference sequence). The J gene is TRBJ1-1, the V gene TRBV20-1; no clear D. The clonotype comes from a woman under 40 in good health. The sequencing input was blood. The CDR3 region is CSALYDLNTEAFF. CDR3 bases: TGCAGTGCTCTATATGACCTGAACACTGAAGCTTTCTTT.